This TCR beta chain was recorded in a study of graft-versus-host responses after intestinal transplantation. The plating included about 200,000 irradiated, violet-dye-labeled stimulator cells together with about 200,000 CFSE-labeled responder cells. TCRdb's table, derived via immunoSEQ multiplex PCR, lists solely in-frame clones and lacks some. The repertoire holds about 17,000 clones, around 41% seen once, with roughly 3.5% in the top ten. Relative to its sample, this clone is medium-sized (0.01 to 0.1%). The receptor was derived from a human patient who received an intestinal transplant. This specimen was alloreactive CD8+ T cells from a mixed lymphocyte reaction culture, taken before intestinal transplant. Subset denoted: CFSE-low proliferating T cells sorted from roughly six-day pre-transplant mixed lymphocyte reaction (GvH or HvG direction).

The DNA of the CDR3 is TGTGCCAGCAGTCGGTGGGCAGGGAGAGGATACGAGCAGTACTTC. It codes for CASSRWAGRGYEQYF. V usage is TRBV2 and J usage is TRBJ2-7, with D possibly being TRBD1 or TRBD2 (5 bases each). The CDR3 covers 15 residues. Germline V gene sequence: CDR1 SNHLY, CDR2 FYNNEI. V was clipped by 5 bases and J by 4 bases, with 18 bases between them. Using reference TRBV2 and TRBJ2-7 for the parts outside the CDR3, the full variable domain is EPEVTQTPSHQVTQMGQEVILRCVPISNHLYFYWYRQILGQKVEFLVSFYNNEISEKSEIFDDQFSVERPDGSNFTLKIRSTKLEDSAMYFCASSRWAGRGYEQYFGPGTRLTVT.